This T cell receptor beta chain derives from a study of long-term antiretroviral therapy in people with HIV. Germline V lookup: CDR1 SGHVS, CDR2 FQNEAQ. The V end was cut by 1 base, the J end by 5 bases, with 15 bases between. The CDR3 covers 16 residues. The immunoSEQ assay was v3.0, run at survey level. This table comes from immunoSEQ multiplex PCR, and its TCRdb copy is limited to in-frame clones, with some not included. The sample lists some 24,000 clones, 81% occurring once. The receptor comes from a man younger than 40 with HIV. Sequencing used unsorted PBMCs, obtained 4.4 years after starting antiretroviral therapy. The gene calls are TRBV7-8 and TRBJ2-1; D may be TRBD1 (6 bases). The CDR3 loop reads CASSLDRGQGHNEQFF. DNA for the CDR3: TGTGCCAGCAGCTTAGATCGGGGACAAGGTCACAATGAGCAGTTCTTC.